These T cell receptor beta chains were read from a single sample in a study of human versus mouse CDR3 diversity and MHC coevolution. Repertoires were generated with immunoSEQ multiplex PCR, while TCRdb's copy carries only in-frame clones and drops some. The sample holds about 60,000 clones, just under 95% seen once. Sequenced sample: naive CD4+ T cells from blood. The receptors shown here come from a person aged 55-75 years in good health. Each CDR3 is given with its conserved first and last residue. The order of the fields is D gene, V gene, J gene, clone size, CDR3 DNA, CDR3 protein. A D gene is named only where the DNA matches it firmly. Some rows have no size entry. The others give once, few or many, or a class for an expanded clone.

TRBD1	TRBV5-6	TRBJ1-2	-	TGTGCCAGCAGCTTGGAACAGGGGGCGGGATATGGCTACACCTTC	CASSLEQGAGYGYTF
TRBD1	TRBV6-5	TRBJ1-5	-	TGTGCCAGCAGTCCCGGGACAGGGGGCTGGCAGCCCCAGCATTTT	CASSPGTGGWQPQHF
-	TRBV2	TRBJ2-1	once	TGTGCCAGCAGTGAAGAACAGATCTCATACAATGAGCAGTTCTTC	CASSEEQISYNEQFF
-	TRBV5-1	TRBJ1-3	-	TGCGCCAGCAGCTTGGGCTTGTCAGACAGCTCTGGAAACACCATATATTTT	CASSLGLSDSSGNTIYF
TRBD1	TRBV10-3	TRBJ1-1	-	TGTGCCATCAGCGGACAGGGGGCGACGACTGAAGCTTTCTTT	CAISGQGATTEAFF
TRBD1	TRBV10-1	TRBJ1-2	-	TGCGCCAGCAGTCCCGGGACAGGAGACTATGGCTACACCTTC	CASSPGTGDYGYTF
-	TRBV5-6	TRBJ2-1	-	TGTGCCAGCAGCTTGTTGGGCAGGAGGGGTGGGGAAGAGCAGTTCTTC	CASSLLGRRGGEEQFF
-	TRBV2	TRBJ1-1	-	TGTGCCAGCACTATGGTGGACACTGAAGCTTTCTTT	CASTMVDTEAFF
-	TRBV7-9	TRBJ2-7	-	TGTGCCAGCAGCTCTATTGAGGACAGCCTCTACGAGCAGTACTTC	CASSSIEDSLYEQYF
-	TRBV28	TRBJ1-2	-	TGTGCCAGCAGTTTTGGCCGAATCAGCTATGGCTACACCTTC	CASSFGRISYGYTF
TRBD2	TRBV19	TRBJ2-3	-	TGTGCCAGTAGTGTCCGCTCGGCGGGAGTTAGAGATACGCAGTATTTT	CASSVRSAGVRDTQYF
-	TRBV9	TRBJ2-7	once	TGTGCCAGCAGCTTCAGCTCTAGCTCCTACGAGCAGTACTTC	CASSFSSSSYEQYF
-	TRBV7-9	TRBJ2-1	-	TGTGCCAGCAGCTCGGAGGGAGGATACAATGAGCAGTTCTTC	CASSSEGGYNEQFF
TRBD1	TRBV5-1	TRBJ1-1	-	TGCGCCAGCAGGGGACAGGGGTACACTGAAGCTTTCTTT	CASRGQGYTEAFF
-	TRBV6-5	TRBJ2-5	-	TGTGCCAGCAGCCGGCTGGCCAGGAGCGGGGAGACCCAGTACTTC	CASSRLARSGETQYF
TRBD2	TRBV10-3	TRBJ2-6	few	TGTGCCATCAGTGAGTCTGGAACTAGCGGAGCCCCGAGCTCTGGGGCCAACGTCCTGACTTTC	CAISESGTSGAPSSGANVLTF
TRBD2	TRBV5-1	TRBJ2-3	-	TGCGCCAGCATGACTAGCGGGAGTCAGGATACGCAGTATTTT	CASMTSGSQDTQYF
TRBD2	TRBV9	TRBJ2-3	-	TGTGCCAGCAGCGCGACTAGCGGAGAAGAGTCCACAGATACGCAGTATTTT	CASSATSGEESTDTQYF
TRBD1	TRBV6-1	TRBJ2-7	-	TGTGCCAGCAGGACCGGGACAGGGAACCCCTACGAGCAGTACTTC	CASRTGTGNPYEQYF
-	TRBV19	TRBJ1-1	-	TGTGCCAGTAGCCCCTTGAAGGGCGGGGGGCGAGTGGTGGCTTTCTTT	CASSPLKGGGRVVAFF
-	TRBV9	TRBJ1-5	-	TGTGCCAGCAGCGTAGATGGGGCGGCCGGACAGCCCCAGCATTTT	CASSVDGAAGQPQHF
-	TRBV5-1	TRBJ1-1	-	TGCGCCAGCAGCCAGGCCCGGACATTTGACACTGAAGCTTTCTTT	CASSQARTFDTEAFF
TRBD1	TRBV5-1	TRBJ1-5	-	TGCGCCAGCAGCCCGGACAGGGATGAACGAGATCAGCCCCAGCATTTT	CASSPDRDERDQPQHF
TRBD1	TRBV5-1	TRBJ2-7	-	TGCGCCAGCAGCTTGGGACCGGGACAGGGGTCTATCGAGCAGTACTTC	CASSLGPGQGSIEQYF
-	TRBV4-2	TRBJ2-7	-	TGTGCCAGCAGCCCGGAGACCCCGGGAGTAGGCGAGCAGTACTTC	CASSPETPGVGEQYF
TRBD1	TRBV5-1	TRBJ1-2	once	TGCGCCAGCAGCCGGGACAGCACTAACTATGGCTACACCTTC	CASSRDSTNYGYTF
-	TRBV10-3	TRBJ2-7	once	TGTGCCATCAGTGAGTCGCGGGCCTACGAGCAGTACTTC	CAISESRAYEQYF
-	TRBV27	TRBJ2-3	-	TGTGCCAGTCACGGTGCAGGGTACACAGATACGCAGTATTTT	CASHGAGYTDTQYF
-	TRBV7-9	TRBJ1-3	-	TGTGCCAGCAGCTTGCTAACAGGGACGGCCTCTGGAAACACCATATATTTT	CASSLLTGTASGNTIYF
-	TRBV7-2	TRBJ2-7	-	TGTGCCAGCAGTCCTTTGGAAGGGGCCCCCCTAAGCTACGAGCAGTACTTC	CASSPLEGAPLSYEQYF
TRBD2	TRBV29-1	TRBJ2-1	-	TGCAGCGTTGCGGAACTAGCGGCATACAATGAGCAGTTCTTC	CSVAELAAYNEQFF
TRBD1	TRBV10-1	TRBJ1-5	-	TGCGCCAGCAGTGCCCGGGGGGGACAGCCCCAGCCCCAGCATTTT	CASSARGGQPQPQHF
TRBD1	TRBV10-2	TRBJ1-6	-	TGCGCCAGCAGAACCGACAGGGGGCTATCACCCCTCCACTTT	CASRTDRGLSPLHF
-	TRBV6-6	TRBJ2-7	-	TGTGCCAGCAGTTACTTTCGGGACAAAGCCTACGAGCAGTACTTC	CASSYFRDKAYEQYF
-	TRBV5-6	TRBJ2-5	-	TGTGCCAGCAGCTTTGAGGGCTTTGAGACCCAGTACTTC	CASSFEGFETQYF
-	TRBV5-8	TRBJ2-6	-	TGTGCCAGCAGACTGACAGGCACTGGGGCCAACGTCCTGACTTTC	CASRLTGTGANVLTF
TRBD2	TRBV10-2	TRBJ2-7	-	TGCGCCAGCAGTGAAGTAGCTAGCGGGAGTTACGAGCAGTACTTC	CASSEVASGSYEQYF
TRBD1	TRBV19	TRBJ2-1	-	TGTGCCAGTAGCAGTCCGGGACAGGGGGACAATGAGCAGTTCTTC	CASSSPGQGDNEQFF
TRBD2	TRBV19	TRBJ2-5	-	TGTGCCAGTAGTATCGCAGCGGGAGAGCAGTACTTC	CASSIAAGEQYF
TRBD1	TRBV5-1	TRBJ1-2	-	TGCGCCAGCAGCTTGGGCGACAGGGCAGCTAACTATGGCTACACCTTC	CASSLGDRAANYGYTF
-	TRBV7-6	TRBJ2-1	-	TGTGCCAGCAGCTTCCAGGCGGGATCCGACAATGAGCAGTTCTTC	CASSFQAGSDNEQFF
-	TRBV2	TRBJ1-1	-	TGTGCCAGCAGTGTCAAGCGGGACAACACTGAAGCTTTCTTT	CASSVKRDNTEAFF
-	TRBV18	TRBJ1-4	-	TGTGCCAGCTCACCAAATCCCACTCCTGAAAAACTGTTTTTT	CASSPNPTPEKLFF
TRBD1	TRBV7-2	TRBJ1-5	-	TGTGCCGGCAGCTTAGGGACAGGTAACAATCAGCCCCAGCATTTT	CAGSLGTGNNQPQHF
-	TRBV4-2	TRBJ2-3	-	TGTGCCAGCAGCCAAGAAACGGGGAACGTAGATACGCAGTATTTT	CASSQETGNVDTQYF
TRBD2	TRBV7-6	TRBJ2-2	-	TGTGCCAGCAGCTTGGGACTAGCGGATAACACCGGGGAGCTGTTTTTT	CASSLGLADNTGELFF
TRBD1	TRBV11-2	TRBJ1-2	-	TGTGCCAGCAGCCGACCGGGACAGTTCTATGGCTACACCTTC	CASSRPGQFYGYTF
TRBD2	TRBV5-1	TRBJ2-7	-	TGCGCCAGCAGCTTGGGACTAGCGGGCGAGCAGTACTTC	CASSLGLAGEQYF
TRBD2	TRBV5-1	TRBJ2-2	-	TGCGCCAGCAGCTTCGCCGCGGGAGGGCCCAGCGGGGAGCTGTTTTTT	CASSFAAGGPSGELFF
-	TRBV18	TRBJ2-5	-	TGTGCCAGCTCTCTCCGGGCTTCGGGGGAGGAGACCCAGTACTTC	CASSLRASGEETQYF
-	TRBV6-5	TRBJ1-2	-	TGTGCCAGCCTGGCGGGACCGGCGGGCGGCTACACCTTC	CASLAGPAGGYTF
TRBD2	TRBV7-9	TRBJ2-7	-	TGTGCCAGCAGCACGCGACTAGCCTTGGGATTGCACGAGCAGTACTTC	CASSTRLALGLHEQYF
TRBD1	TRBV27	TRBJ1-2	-	TGTGCCAGCAGTTCCCCCGGGACAGCGGGCGGTGGTGGCTACACCTTC	CASSSPGTAGGGGYTF
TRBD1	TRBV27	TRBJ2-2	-	TGTGCCACCGCGGACAGGGCGATAACCGGGGAGCTGTTTTTT	CATADRAITGELFF
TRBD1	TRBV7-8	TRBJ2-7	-	TGTGCCAGCAGTCCCTCCGAGGGGCCAGGGGGCATCGACGAGCAGTACTTC	CASSPSEGPGGIDEQYF
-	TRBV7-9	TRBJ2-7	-	TGTGCCAGCAGCTTAAATCCTTCCTTAGGGGTTACTCCCTACGAGCAGTACTTC	CASSLNPSLGVTPYEQYF
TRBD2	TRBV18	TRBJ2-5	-	TGTGCCAGCAGCCGGGAGGCAAGAGAGACCCAGTACTTC	CASSREARETQYF